Shown below are 10 T cell receptor beta chains from a single sample sequenced in a study of CDR3 diversity in severe acne. MiXCR was run by TCRdb on the PCR reads, yielding one entry per CDR3 protein. The data show fewer than 100,000 distinct CDR3 sequences, 51% seen once. Sequencing was performed on blood. The receptors were sampled from a male donor in good health, without acne.

The V and J genes are TRBV9 and TRBJ1-1; D may be TRBD1 (5 bases). Germline loops: CDR1 SGDLS, CDR2 YYNGEE. V was pared by 4 bases and J by 6 bases, with 13 bases between. The CDR3 length is 13 residues. The CDR3 protein is CASSPGGGAEAFF. The CDR3 DNA reads TGTGCCAGCAGCCCGGGCGGGGGGGCTGAAGCTTTCTTT.

This clonotype was seen repeatedly, ten times or more. This chain uses TRBV9 with TRBJ2-1, with D hard to call. This CDR3 has 15 residues. Per the germline V gene, CDR1 is SGDLS and CDR2 is YYNGEE. The V and J ends lost 0 bases and 10 bases respectively, with 17 bases between them. DNA for the CDR3: TGTGCCAGCAGCGTAGCTCTATCCGGGTCGGGCGAGCAGTTCTTC. It is translated as CASSVALSGSGEQFF.

The sample holds many counts of this clonotype. This chain joins TRBV5-5 and TRBJ2-3; the D is unclear. Germline CDR1 SGHKS, CDR2 YYEKEE (reference sequence). Deletions cut 0 bases from V and 2 bases from J, with 7 bases between. The CDR3 extends over 14 amino acids. The CDR3 loop is CASSLGVVTDTQYF. CDR3 in DNA: TGTGCCAGCAGCTTGGGTGTAGTCACAGATACGCAGTATTTT.

This clonotype was seen at least ten times. The chain is built from TRBV6-1 and TRBJ1-1, with D possibly being TRBD1 (5 bases). V lost 5 bases and J 3 bases, leaving 13 bases between the germline ends. CDR3 length: 14 residues. Per germline, CDR1 MNHNS and CDR2 SASEGT. For the CDR3, the DNA is TGTGCCAGCAGTTTGCAGACGGGGCACACTGAAGCTTTCTTT. It encodes CASSLQTGHTEAFF.

This clonotype was seen ten or more times. This chain joins TRBV10-1 and TRBJ1-2; possible D gene TRBD1, 6 bases. V was pared by 11 bases and J by 8 bases, with 27 bases between. Germline CDR1 WNHNN, CDR2 SYGVQD (reference sequence). This CDR3 region has 15 residues. The CDR3 reads CAPGNSPGALLGYTF. The CDR3 coding sequence is TGCGCCCCAGGCAACTCACCGGGGGCCCTATTGGGCTACACCTTC.

This clonotype has more than one count but fewer than ten. Here the CDR3 DNA reads TGCAGCGTTGAGGGGGGGGGGGGGGATGAGCAGTTCTTC. This translates into CSVEGGGGDEQFF. The chain couples TRBV29-1 to TRBJ2-1, with TRBD2 identical over 7 bases. Trimming removed 3 bases from V and 8 bases from J; junction bases left unmatched: 7. The CDR3 length is 13 residues. CDR1 is SQVTM and CDR2 is ANQGSEA in the germline V gene.

The V gene is TRBV7-9, the J gene TRBJ1-1; D is uncertain. CDR3 length equals 16 residues. Germline values: CDR1 SEHNR, CDR2 FQNEAQ (reference sequence). Trimming removed 5 bases at V and 3 bases at J, with 19 bases between. The CDR3 nucleotides are TGTGCCAGCAGCGTTGAAGATCACAGTTCTTACACTGAAGCTTTCTTT. This codes for CASSVEDHSSYTEAFF.

J is TRBJ2-2 and V is TRBV24-1; D may be TRBD1 or TRBD2 (5 bases each). The CDR3 is 16 amino acids. The germline V gene encodes CDR1 KGHDR and CDR2 SFDVKD. CDR3: CDRDLQEGIYTGELFF. CDR3 nucleotides: TGTGACCGTGATTTGCAAGAGGGGATCTACACCGGGGAGCTGTTTTTT.

Of note for this clonotype: Given a much more abundant clone one base away, this may be a read error. V and J are TRBV29-1 and TRBJ2-1, with 7 bases that match TRBD2. The CDR3 spans 11 residues. Germline assignment: CDR1 SQVTM and CDR2 ANQGSEA. With V trimmed by 3 bases and J by 12 bases, 5 bases remained unmatched. The CDR3 region has the DNA TGCAGCGTTGAGGGGGGGGATGGGCAGTTCTTC. This gives the protein CSVEGGDGQFF.

This clonotype has just a few counts. The chain recombines TRBV7-8 with TRBJ2-7, with D perhaps TRBD1 or TRBD2 (5 bases each). CDR1 and CDR2 from the germline V gene are SGHVS and FQNEAQ. The CDR3 is 12 amino acids. The V and J ends lost 11 bases and 3 bases respectively, with 14 bases between them. CDR3 amino acids: CAGGWGSYEQYF. The CDR3 bases are TGTGCCGGGGGATGGGGGAGCTACGAGCAGTACTTC.